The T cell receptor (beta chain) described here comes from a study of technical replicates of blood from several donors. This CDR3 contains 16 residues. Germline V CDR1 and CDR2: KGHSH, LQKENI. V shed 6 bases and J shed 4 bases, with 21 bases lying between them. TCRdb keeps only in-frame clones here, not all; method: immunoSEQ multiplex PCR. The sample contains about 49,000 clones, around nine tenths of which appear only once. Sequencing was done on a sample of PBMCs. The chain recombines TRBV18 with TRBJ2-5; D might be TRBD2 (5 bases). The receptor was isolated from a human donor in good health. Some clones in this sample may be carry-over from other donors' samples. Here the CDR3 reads CASSTQEVSGPETQYF. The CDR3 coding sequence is TGTGCCAGCTCTACTCAGGAGGTGTCCGGCCCAGAGACCCAGTACTTC.